This T cell receptor beta chain was identified in a study of cytomegalovirus exposure and HLA in healthy donors. In the PCR, 60 Vbeta and 13 Jbeta primers were used. Sequencing used immunoSEQ multiplex PCR; TCRdb keeps in-frame clones, though not all of them. The data contain about 180,000 clones, about 81% of them seen just once; the ten biggest clones take up 2% to 2.5%. The CDR3 covers 15 residues. V shed 1 base, J shed 9 bases, and the junction held 5 bases outside the gene matches. Germline values: CDR1 LNHNV, CDR2 YYDKDF (reference sequence). The sample holds one count of this clone. Its target is not known. Study outcomes and limitations: Common viral pathogens were later found to be apparently linked to several of the most significant clusters. As immune exposure information, only CMV serostatus was available.

Sample: PBMCs. This chain connects TRBV15 to TRBJ2-1; 11 bases map to TRBD1. This TCR was recovered from a woman in her 30s in good health and CMV-seronegative. The DNA of the CDR3 is TGTGCCACCAGCAGAGCTCTGGGGACAGGGGGTGAGCAGTTCTTC. Encoded protein: CATSRALGTGGEQFF.